This section outlines one T cell receptor (beta chain) sequence together with its context. The junction differs from germline at one of its ends, possibly a read error. As originally analysed: How many nucleated cells were present was estimated from reference gene primer amplification. Sequenced by immunoSEQ multiplex PCR; TCRdb stores in-frame clones only, minus some. V, J and clone size were drawn from that table, and D and trimming were deduced from the DNA. The data contain more than 150,000 clones, around nine tenths of them singletons. This record belongs to a study of blood T cell repertoires in COVID-19. Whole-study context: Samples representing acute and convalescent COVID-19 were sourced from the United States, Italy and Spain.

The CDR3 contains 14 residues. The germline V gene has CDR1 SGHRS and CDR2 YFSETQ. The TCR comes from a woman aged 18-35 years who had recovered from COVID-19. The chain employs TRBV5-1 and TRBJ2-7, with a possible D match to TRBD2 (6 bases). Input material: peripheral blood. In DNA form, the CDR3 reads TGCGCCAGCAGCTTGCTGGAGGGCTCCCACGAGCAGTACTTC. It yields the protein CASSLLEGSHEQYF.